This is a list of T cell receptor beta chains from one sample in a study of cytomegalovirus exposure and HLA in healthy donors. Repertoires were generated with immunoSEQ multiplex PCR, while TCRdb's copy carries only in-frame clones and drops some. This table holds approximately 150,000 clones, approximately 86% found once. Sequencing was carried out using PBMCs. The receptors stem from a man between 18 and 29 years old in good health and CMV-seropositive. The CDR3 runs from the conserved cysteine through the conserved F or W. The D gene is left open where the match is weak. Clone size is not always given. Where it is, it says once, few, many or a class for expanded clones.

.	TRBV12-5	.	TRBJ2-5	TGTGCTAGTGCAGGGGAGTCGGCACCGACCCAGTACTTC	CASAGESAPTQYF
TRBD2	TRBV15	many	TRBJ2-1	TGTGCCACCAGCAGAGACGGCTCGGGAGGGCCTAATGAGCAGTTCTTC	CATSRDGSGGPNEQFF
TRBD1	TRBV19	.	TRBJ1-4	TGTGCCAGTAGTTCATCGGGACAGTTAGAAGAAAAACTGTTTTTT	CASSSSGQLEEKLFF
TRBD2	TRBV7-2	.	TRBJ2-1	TGTGCCAGCAGCTCCCAAGCTAGCGGACCATTGGGGGGGCAGTTCTTC	CASSSQASGPLGGQFF
.	TRBV5-1	.	TRBJ1-2	TGCGCCAGCAGCTCCCCTGGAACGGGGAGGGGTGGCTACACCTTC	CASSSPGTGRGGYTF
.	TRBV7-2	.	TRBJ2-3	TGTGCCAGCAGCTTTAAGAGCGGGCCCACAGATACGCAGTATTTT	CASSFKSGPTDTQYF
TRBD1	TRBV19	.	TRBJ1-2	TGTGCCAGTAGTCTCCGGGACAGGGGGCACTATGGCTACACCTTC	CASSLRDRGHYGYTF
TRBD1	TRBV7-3	.	TRBJ2-1	TGTGCCAGCAGCCCCCAGACAGGGTCCGATGAGCAGTTCTTC	CASSPQTGSDEQFF
.	TRBV4-3	few	TRBJ1-5	TGCGCCAGCAGCCAAGATTACAATAGCAATCAGCCCCAGCATTTT	CASSQDYNSNQPQHF
.	TRBV18	.	TRBJ2-2	TGTGCCAGCTCACGGCGGGAAGGCACCGGGGAGCTGTTTTTT	CASSRREGTGELFF
TRBD1	TRBV7-2	.	TRBJ2-7	TGTGCCAGCAGCCCCGCCGGGACAGGGGGCCAGTACTTC	CASSPAGTGGQYF
TRBD1	TRBV19	.	TRBJ1-2	TGTGCCAGTAGTAAGGGGGACAGAAATAACTATGGCTACACCTTC	CASSKGDRNNYGYTF
TRBD1	TRBV7-7	.	TRBJ2-1	TGTGCTAGCAGCTTACAGGGGGCGGATTCGGATGAGCAGTTCTTC	CASSLQGADSDEQFF
TRBD1	TRBV18	.	TRBJ1-2	TGTGCCAGGGGGACAGGGACGTACGAAGGCTACACCTTC	CARGTGTYEGYTF
.	TRBV28	.	TRBJ2-1	TGTGCCAGCAGTTTATTCCAGGATTCCGACGAGCAGTTCTTC	CASSLFQDSDEQFF
TRBD1	TRBV7-2	.	TRBJ1-1	TGTGCCAGCAGCTTAAGGGACAGGGGGCGGGAGGCTTTCTTT	CASSLRDRGREAFF
TRBD2	TRBV11-1	.	TRBJ2-1	TGTGCCAGCAGCTGGGGGGGACTAGCGGGGGGAGTCAATGAGCAGTTCTTC	CASSWGGLAGGVNEQFF
.	TRBV4-3	.	TRBJ2-7	TGCGCCAGCAGCCCCGACCGGGGAGGAGGAATCTACGAGCAGTACTTC	CASSPDRGGGIYEQYF
.	TRBV2	.	TRBJ1-5	TGTGCCAGCAAATGGGACACAGGGCAGCCCCAGCATTTT	CASKWDTGQPQHF
TRBD2	TRBV7-2	.	TRBJ2-2	TGTGCCAGCACCATTTCCGGGGGGGCAGAAGCCGGGGAGCTGTTTTTT	CASTISGGAEAGELFF
.	TRBV21-1	.	TRBJ1-1	TGTGCCAGCAGCAAACTCCCAGGGGAAGACACTGAAGCTTTCTTT	CASSKLPGEDTEAFF
.	TRBV7-9	once	TRBJ1-1	TGTGCCAGCAGCTTTACCGGGACAACGGACGCTGAAGCTTTCTTT	CASSFTGTTDAEAFF
TRBD2	TRBV5-8	.	TRBJ2-7	TGTGCCAGCAGCTTGGACCGCGGGGGGTACGAGCAGTACTTC	CASSLDRGGYEQYF
TRBD2	TRBV13	once	TRBJ2-4	TGTGCCAGCAGCTTATTGGCTAGCGGGAGTGTTTCGGCCAAAAACATTCAGTACTTC	CASSLLASGSVSAKNIQYF
.	TRBV7-8	once	TRBJ2-7	TGTGCCAGCAGCTTAGCTAGTACAGGCGCCTACGAGCAGTACTTC	CASSLASTGAYEQYF
TRBD2	TRBV7-9	.	TRBJ2-5	TGTGCCAGCAGCTCCACCGGCGGGGGGCGGCAAGAGACCCAGTACTTC	CASSSTGGGRQETQYF
.	TRBV7-9	.	TRBJ1-1	TGTGCCAGCAGCTACGGTCAGGGGAGTACGGAAGCTTTCTTT	CASSYGQGSTEAFF
.	TRBV7-2	.	TRBJ1-5	TGTGCCAGCAACTTAGGGGACACCTATCAGCCCCAGCATTTT	CASNLGDTYQPQHF
.	TRBV18	.	TRBJ1-6	TGTGCCAGCTCCGACGGGACAAATTCACCCCTCCACTTT	CASSDGTNSPLHF
TRBD2	TRBV25-1	.	TRBJ2-1	TGTGCCAGCAGTGATACTAGCGGGGGGTCCTACAATGAGCAGTTCTTC	CASSDTSGGSYNEQFF
TRBD2	TRBV10-3	once	TRBJ2-2	TGTGCCATCAGTGGGGTTAGCGGGAGATATACCGGGGAGCTGTTTTTT	CAISGVSGRYTGELFF
TRBD2	TRBV10-3	.	TRBJ2-7	TGTGCCATCAGCCTAGCGGCCCACGAGCAGTACTTC	CAISLAAHEQYF
.	TRBV28	.	TRBJ2-7	TGTGCCAGCAGTTTATCCCCAGGAAACTACGAGCAGTACTTC	CASSLSPGNYEQYF
TRBD1	TRBV7-2	.	TRBJ2-5	TGTGCCAGCAGCTCACCGGACAGGGGCGGAAAGACCCAGTACTTC	CASSSPDRGGKTQYF
.	TRBV6-4	.	TRBJ2-3	TGTGCCAGCAGTGTTCAGGGCACAGATACGCAGTATTTT	CASSVQGTDTQYF
.	TRBV7-3	.	TRBJ2-3	TGTGCCAGCAGCTTAACGGCGGCGAACACAGATACGCAGTATTTT	CASSLTAANTDTQYF
.	TRBV27	once	TRBJ2-4	TGTGCCAGCAGTTTAGGAGGGTTTGGCAAAAACATTCAGTACTTC	CASSLGGFGKNIQYF